Following are 16 T cell receptor beta chains from one sample sequenced in a study of molecular identifiers for immune sequencing clone quantification. TCRdb redid the calling of the PCR reads with MiXCR, one entry per CDR3 protein. The sample shows about 510,000 distinct CDR3 sequences, around 25% of them seen only once. Sequencing was carried out using naive CD8+ T cells from blood, with Jurkat cell RNA spiked in. Subset here: FACS-sorted CD8+CD4-CCR7+CD45RA+ naive T cells. These receptors were taken from a human donor in good health. Some libraries in this study had Jurkat cell RNA spiked in.

There are a few counts of this clonotype. The chain joins TRBV2 to TRBJ1-3; 7 bases line up with TRBD1. This CDR3 has 15 residues. J lost 1 base, V lost 5 bases, and 5 bases had no gene match. Germline V gene data show CDR1 as SNHLY and CDR2 as FYNNEI. CDR3 in amino acids: CASSRNRGSGNTIYF. DNA for the CDR3: TGTGCCAGCAGTAGAAACAGGGGTTCTGGAAACACCATATATTTT.

The count of this clonotype is one. Given a much more abundant clone one base away, this may be a read error. The missing conserved phenylalanine or tryptophan at the end of this CDR3 makes a read error likely. The DNA for the CDR3 is TGTGCCAGCAGCTCGACGGCGGGGTATTACGAGCAGTACCTC. Translated: CASSSTAGYYEQYL. The gene calls are TRBV7-9 and TRBJ2-7, with D possibly being TRBD2 (6 bases). The germline V gene encodes CDR1 SEHNR and CDR2 FQNEAQ (reference sequence). CDR3 length equals 14 residues. Trimming shortened V by 4 bases and J by 4 bases, and 14 bases separated the two germline ends.

The V and J genes are TRBV2 and TRBJ2-4; TRBD2 matches at 12 bases. With 10 bases clipped from V and 0 bases from J, the junction kept 19 bases outside the gene matches. This CDR3 region has 20 residues. The germline V gene has CDR1 SNHLY and CDR2 FYNNEI. The CDR3 region is CATRSSLTSGGPIAKNIQYF. The CDR3 DNA is TGTGCCACCCGCTCATCCCTGACTAGCGGGGGCCCTATAGCCAAAAACATTCAGTACTTC.

This chain connects TRBV29-1 to TRBJ2-1; no firm D call. This CDR3 is 15 amino acids long. The V gene's germline CDR1 is SQVTM and CDR2 ANQGSEA. V gave up 6 bases and J gave up 4 bases, with 19 bases separating them. DNA of the CDR3: TGCAGCGTCCTTACGGATTTAGCCTTATACAATGAGCAGTTCTTC. It codes for CSVLTDLALYNEQFF.

This clonotype showed up many times. V is TRBV7-8 and J is TRBJ2-3; D not certain. V was cut by 5 bases and J by 1 base, with 4 bases left in between. The CDR3 runs to 12 residues. Germline V gene data show CDR1 as SGHVS and CDR2 as FQNEAQ. CDR3 region: CASSTRTDTQYF. The CDR3 DNA is TGTGCCAGCAGCACCCGCACAGATACGCAGTATTTT. Full variable domain (missing parts from reference TRBV7-8 and TRBJ2-3): GAGVSQSPRYKVAKRGQDVALRCDPISGHVSLFWYQQALGQGPEFLTYFQNEAQLDKSGLPSDRFFAERPEGSVSTLKIQRTQQEDSAVYLCASSTRTDTQYFGPGTRLTVL.

With respect to this clonotype: Given a much more abundant clone one base away, this may be a read error. J is TRBJ1-1 and V is TRBV29-1; D is ambiguous. Per germline, CDR1 SQVTM and CDR2 ANQGSEA. CDR3 length: 15 amino acids. The DNA for the CDR3 is TGCAGCGTCCTTACGACCACCACAGAGAACGCTGAAGCTTTCTTT. Residues: CSVLTTTTENAEAFF.

The DNA of the CDR3 is TGTGCCAGCAGTTCCCGAGGGGGGCCGATATCACCCCTCCACTTT. As protein: CASSSRGGPISPLHF. V gene TRBV27 combines with J gene TRBJ1-6, with D perhaps TRBD1 (6 bases). The V gene's germline CDR1 is MNHEY and CDR2 SMNVEV (reference sequence). The CDR3 is made up of 15 amino acids. V shed 4 bases and J shed 10 bases, with 17 bases lying between them.

This clonotype occurred many times. The gene calls are TRBV20-1 and TRBJ1-1; D not certain. The V gene's germline CDR1 is DFQATT and CDR2 SNEGSKA (reference sequence). Trimming removed 0 bases from V and 0 bases from J, with 5 bases in between. The CDR3 has 13 residues. CDR3 nucleotide sequence: TGCAGTGCTAGAGAGGGCCTGAACACTGAAGCTTTCTTT. This translates into CSAREGLNTEAFF.

This clonotype was detected a few times. The genes are TRBV9 and TRBJ2-1, with D perhaps TRBD1 (5 bases). Germline values: CDR1 SGDLS, CDR2 YYNGEE. The CDR3 is 16 amino acids. Trimming left V 0 bases short and J 3 bases short, with 13 bases between. In nucleotides, the CDR3 is TGTGCCAGCAGCGTAGCTCCGCAGGGATTCTACAATGAGCAGTTCTTC. Translation: CASSVAPQGFYNEQFF.

This rearrangement joins TRBV15 to TRBJ2-7; no definite D call. The CDR3 is 13 amino acids. Trimming shortened V by 2 bases and J by 4 bases, and 9 bases separated the two germline ends. Germline V gene lookup returns CDR1 LNHNV and CDR2 YYDKDF (reference sequence). CDR3 loop: CATSRFADYEQYF. The CDR3 DNA is TGTGCCACCAGCAGATTCGCAGATTACGAGCAGTACTTC.

About this clonotype itself: The CDR3 does not end in the conserved phenylalanine or tryptophan, so this is likely a read error. V and J are TRBV27 and TRBJ2-7, with 8 bases matching TRBD1. The V gene end was trimmed by 6 bases and the J gene end by 4 bases; junction bases not matched to a gene: 11. The CDR3 sequence is 15 residues long. CDR1 is MNHEY, CDR2 SMNVEV, per germline (reference sequence). The CDR3 nucleotides read TGTGCCAGCAGCCCATGGACAGGGATTGGTTACGAGCAGTACCTC. This sequence encodes CASSPWTGIGYEQYL.

As to this clonotype: This sequence may be a read error, since a much larger clone differs from it by one base. This chain uses TRBV6-4 with TRBJ1-6; D not resolved. CDR1 and CDR2 from the germline V gene are MRHNA and SNTAGT. This CDR3 contains 15 residues. This CDR3 is CASNRRPSYNSPPHF. CDR3 nucleotides: TGTGCCAGCAATCGACGTCCCTCCTATAATTCACCCCCCCACTTT.

This clonotype was seen ten or more times. The CDR3 DNA is TGTGCCAGCAGCTCCACGGGGGATACGCAGTATTTT. Translating gives CASSSTGDTQYF. The chain is built from TRBV7-9 and TRBJ2-3; TRBD2 might be the D (5 bases). Trimming removed 4 bases from V and 6 bases from J, with 8 bases in between. Germline V gene data show CDR1 as SEHNR and CDR2 as FQNEAQ (reference sequence). The CDR3 covers 12 residues.

This clonotype was counted a few times. The chain recombines TRBV28 with TRBJ2-7, with unresolved D. Germline V gene lookup returns CDR1 MDHEN and CDR2 SYDVKM. Trimming stripped 3 bases from V and 1 base from J, with 7 bases between. The CDR3 contains 13 residues. CDR3 residues: CASSFSDSYEQYF. The DNA for the CDR3 is TGTGCCAGCAGTTTTTCGGATTCCTACGAGCAGTACTTC.

This clonotype appeared many times. The chain has TRBV5-1 and TRBJ1-1; D uncertain. The germline V gene has CDR1 SGHRS and CDR2 YFSETQ. The CDR3 consists of 12 residues. V was pared by 3 bases and J by 7 bases, with 10 bases between. Here the CDR3 DNA reads TGCGCCAGCAGCTCGGTCGGGAATGAAGCTTTCTTT. This gives the protein CASSSVGNEAFF.

The CDR3 spells CASSFGPTGGEETQYF. The CDR3 nucleotides read TGTGCCAGCAGCTTCGGGCCCACCGGTGGGGAAGAGACCCAGTACTTC. The chain employs TRBV11-3 and TRBJ2-5, with unresolved D. Germline V gives CDR1 SGHNT, CDR2 YENEEA. V dropped 3 bases and J dropped 3 bases, with 17 bases sitting between them. The CDR3 covers 16 residues. The variable domain in full, completed from reference TRBV11-3 and TRBJ2-5, reads EAGVVQSPRYKIIEKKQPVAFWCNPISGHNTLYWYLQNLGQGPELLIRYENEEAVDDSQLPKDRFSAERLKGVDSTLKIQPAELGDSAVYLCASSFGPTGGEETQYFGPGTRLLVL.